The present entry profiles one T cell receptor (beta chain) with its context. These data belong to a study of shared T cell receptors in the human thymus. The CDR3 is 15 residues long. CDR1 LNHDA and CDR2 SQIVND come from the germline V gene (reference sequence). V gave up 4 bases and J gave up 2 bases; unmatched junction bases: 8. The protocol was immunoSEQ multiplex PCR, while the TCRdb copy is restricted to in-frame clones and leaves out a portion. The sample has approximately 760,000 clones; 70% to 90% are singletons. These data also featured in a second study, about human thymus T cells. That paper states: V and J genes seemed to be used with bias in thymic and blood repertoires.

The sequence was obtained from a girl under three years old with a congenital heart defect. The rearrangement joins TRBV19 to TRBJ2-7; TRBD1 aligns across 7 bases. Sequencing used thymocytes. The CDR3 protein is CASSTLTGVPYEQYF. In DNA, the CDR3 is TGTGCCAGTAGTACCCTAACAGGGGTCCCCTACGAGCAGTACTTC. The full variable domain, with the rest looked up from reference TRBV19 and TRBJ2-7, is DGGITQSPKYLFRKEGQNVTLSCEQNLNHDAMYWYRQDPGQGLRLIYYSQIVNDFQKGDIAEGYSVSREKKESFPLTVTSAQKNPTAFYLCASSTLTGVPYEQYFGPGTRLTVT.